The 5 T cell receptor beta chains reported below all come from one sample, sequenced in a study of blood T cells in healthy people across ages. The second PCR ran roughly 6 to 11 cycles with a sample-barcoded 5' primer and J-beta primers. TCRdb reprocessed the 5' RACE reads with MiXCR, giving one entry per CDR3 protein. The sample has hundreds of thousands of distinct CDR3 sequences, 40% to 45% seen once. Input material: blood. Receptors originate from a man aged 80 or over in good health.

This clonotype was detected a few times. CDR3 sequence: CASSQEQSRRYGYTF. For the CDR3, the DNA is TGTGCCAGCAGCCAAGAACAGTCGCGCCGGTATGGCTACACCTTC. This rearrangement joins TRBV3-1 to TRBJ1-2; D is unclear. The ends were cut back, 0 bases at V and 5 bases at J, with 13 bases in the middle. Looked up from germline, CDR1 is LGHDT and CDR2 is YNNKEL (reference sequence). This CDR3 contains 15 residues.

This chain uses TRBV9 with TRBJ2-4, with 11 bases that match TRBD2. CDR1 and CDR2 from the germline V gene are SGDLS and YYNGEE. V gave up 4 bases and J gave up 8 bases; unmatched junction bases: 5. The CDR3 has 14 amino acids. The CDR3 nucleotides are TGTGCCAGCAGCCCAACTAGCGGGGGAGACATTCAGTACTTC. Translation gives CASSPTSGGDIQYF.

This chain links TRBV27 with TRBJ2-1, with a tentative D call TRBD1 (6 bases). The V gene's germline CDR1 is MNHEY and CDR2 SMNVEV (reference sequence). V lost 8 bases and J 5 bases, leaving 19 bases between the germline ends. The CDR3 is made up of 15 amino acids. CDR3 sequence reads: CASGGSWARNNEQFF. Here the CDR3 DNA reads TGTGCCAGCGGGGGCTCGTGGGCCAGGAACAATGAGCAGTTCTTC.

The chain combines TRBV28 with TRBJ2-5, with 8 bases lining up with TRBD1. The germline V gene has CDR1 MDHEN and CDR2 SYDVKM. The CDR3 totals 16 residues. The ends lost 5 bases at V and 0 bases at J; junction bases unmatched: 8. Here the CDR3 DNA reads TGTGCCAGCAGTCACCGGGACAGGAGAAACCAAGAGACCCAGTACTTC. Protein sequence: CASSHRDRRNQETQYF.

The CDR3 region is CASSQDGDTDTQYF. CDR3 DNA: TGTGCCAGCAGTCAAGACGGTGACACAGATACGCAGTATTTT. V and J are TRBV6-6 and TRBJ2-3, with D hard to call. The germline V gene has CDR1 MNHNY and CDR2 SVGAGI (reference sequence). V was pared by 5 bases and J by 2 bases, with 11 bases between. This CDR3 has 14 amino acids.